This T cell receptor beta chain was retrieved from a study of T cell repertoires in cytomegalovirus infection. For the study at large: Indications of both CMV infection and matching HLA type were provided by public TCR beta signatures. Whole-study results and caveats: Within the response measured ex vivo, HLA-C-restricted CMV-specific TCR beta clonotypes were dominant. Identification of carriers of CMV plus the relevant HLA was performed using cumulative public TCR beta family frequency.

The trim removed 5 bases at V and 6 bases at J, leaving 10 bases unmatched. The CDR3 is 15 residues long. Germline assignment: CDR1 SGHTA and CDR2 FQGNSA. As to this clonotype: The antigen is not known.

In TCRdb, the reads were re-called with MiXCR into one record per CDR3 protein. The sample carries roughly 110,000 distinct CDR3 sequences, about 9.5% recorded once. The rearrangement joins TRBV7-2 to TRBJ1-5; 7 bases align to TRBD1. The sequenced material came from PBMCs, sequenced either directly or after in vitro stimulation (not recorded which). This TCR derives from a human donor in good health (CMV status not recorded). Some clones in this sample may be carry-over from other donors' samples. The chain's CDR3 is CASSPRTGSTQPQHF. CDR3 sequence (DNA): TGTGCCAGCAGCCCGAGGACAGGTTCGACTCAGCCCCAGCATTTT.